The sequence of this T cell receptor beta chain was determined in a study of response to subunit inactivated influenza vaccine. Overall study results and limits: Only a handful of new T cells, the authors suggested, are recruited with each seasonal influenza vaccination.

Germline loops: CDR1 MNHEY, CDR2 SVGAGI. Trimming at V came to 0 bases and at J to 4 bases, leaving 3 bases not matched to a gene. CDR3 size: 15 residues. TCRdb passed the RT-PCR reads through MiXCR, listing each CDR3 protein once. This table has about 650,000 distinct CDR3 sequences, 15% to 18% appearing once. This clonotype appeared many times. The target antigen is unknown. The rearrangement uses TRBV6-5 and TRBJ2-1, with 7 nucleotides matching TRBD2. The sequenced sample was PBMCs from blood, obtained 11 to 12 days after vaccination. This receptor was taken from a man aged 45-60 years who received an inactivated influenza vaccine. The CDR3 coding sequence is TGTGCCAGCAGTTACTCGGGAGGGCCATACAATGAGCAGTTCTTC. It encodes CASSYSGGPYNEQFF.